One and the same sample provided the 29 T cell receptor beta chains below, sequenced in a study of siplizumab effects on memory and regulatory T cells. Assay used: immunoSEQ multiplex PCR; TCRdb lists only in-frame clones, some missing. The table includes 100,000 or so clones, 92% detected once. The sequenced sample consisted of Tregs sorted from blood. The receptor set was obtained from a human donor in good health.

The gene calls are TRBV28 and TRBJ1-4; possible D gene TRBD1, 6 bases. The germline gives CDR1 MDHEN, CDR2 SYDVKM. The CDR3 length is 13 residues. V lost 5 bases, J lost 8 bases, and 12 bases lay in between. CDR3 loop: CASSRQGIEKLFF. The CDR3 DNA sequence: TGTGCCAGCAGTCGGCAGGGGATAGAAAAACTGTTTTTT.

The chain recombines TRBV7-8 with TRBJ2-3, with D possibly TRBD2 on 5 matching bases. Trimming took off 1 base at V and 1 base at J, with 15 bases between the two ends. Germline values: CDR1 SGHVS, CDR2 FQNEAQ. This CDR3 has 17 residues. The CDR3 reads CASSLELEGEGTDTQYF. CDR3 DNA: TGTGCCAGCAGCTTAGAGCTCGAGGGAGAGGGCACAGATACGCAGTATTTT.

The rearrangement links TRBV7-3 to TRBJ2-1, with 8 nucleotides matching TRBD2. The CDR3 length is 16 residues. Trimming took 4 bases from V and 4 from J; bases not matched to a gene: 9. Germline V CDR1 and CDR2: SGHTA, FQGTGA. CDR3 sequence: CASSYLGTRRYNEQFF. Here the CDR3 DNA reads TGTGCCAGCAGCTACTTGGGGACTAGGAGATACAATGAGCAGTTCTTC. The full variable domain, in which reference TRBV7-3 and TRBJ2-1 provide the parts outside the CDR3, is GAGVSQTPSNKVTEKGKYVELRCDPISGHTALYWYRQSLGQGPEFLIYFQGTGAADDSGLPNDRFFAVRPEGSVSTLKIQRTERGDSAVYLCASSYLGTRRYNEQFFGPGTRLTVL.

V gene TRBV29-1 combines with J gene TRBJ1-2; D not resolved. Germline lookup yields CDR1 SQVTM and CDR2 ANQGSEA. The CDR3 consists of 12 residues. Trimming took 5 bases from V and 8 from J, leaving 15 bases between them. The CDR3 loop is CSVQDLIGGYTF. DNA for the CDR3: TGCAGCGTTCAGGATCTCATCGGGGGCTACACCTTC.

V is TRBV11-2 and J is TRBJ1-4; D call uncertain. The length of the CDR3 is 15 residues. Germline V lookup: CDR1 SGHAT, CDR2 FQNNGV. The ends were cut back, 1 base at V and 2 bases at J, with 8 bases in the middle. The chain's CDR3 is CASSLGGFTNEKLFF. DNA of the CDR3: TGTGCCAGCAGCTTAGGAGGGTTCACTAATGAAAAACTGTTTTTT.

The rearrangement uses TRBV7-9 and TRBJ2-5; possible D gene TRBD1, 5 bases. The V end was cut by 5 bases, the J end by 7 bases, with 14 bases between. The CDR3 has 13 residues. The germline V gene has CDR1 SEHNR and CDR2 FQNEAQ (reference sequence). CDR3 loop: CASSMDISRTQYF. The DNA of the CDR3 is TGTGCCAGCAGCATGGACATTTCTCGGACCCAGTACTTC. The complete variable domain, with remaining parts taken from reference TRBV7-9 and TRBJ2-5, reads DTGVSQNPRHKITKRGQNVTFRCDPISEHNRLYWYRQTLGQGPEFLTYFQNEAQLEKSRLLSDRFSAERPKGSFSTLEIQRTEQGDSAMYLCASSMDISRTQYFGPGTRLLVL.

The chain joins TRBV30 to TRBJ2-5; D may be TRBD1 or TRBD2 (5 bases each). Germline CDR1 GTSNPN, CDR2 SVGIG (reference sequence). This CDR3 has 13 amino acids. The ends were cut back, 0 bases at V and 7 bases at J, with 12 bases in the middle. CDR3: CAWSVEGLATQYF. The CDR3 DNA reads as TGTGCCTGGAGTGTAGAGGGGTTGGCGACCCAGTACTTC.

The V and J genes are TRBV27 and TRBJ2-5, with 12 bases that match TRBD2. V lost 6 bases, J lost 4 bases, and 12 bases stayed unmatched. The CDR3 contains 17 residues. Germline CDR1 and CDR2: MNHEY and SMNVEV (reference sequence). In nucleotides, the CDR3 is TGTGCCAGCAGCCCACTAGCGGGAGGATGGCTAGGAGAGACCCAGTACTTC. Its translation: CASSPLAGGWLGETQYF.

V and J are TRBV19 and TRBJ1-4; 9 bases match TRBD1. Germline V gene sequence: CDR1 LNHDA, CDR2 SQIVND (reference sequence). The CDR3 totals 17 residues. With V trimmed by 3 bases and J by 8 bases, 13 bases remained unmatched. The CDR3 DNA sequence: TGTGCCAGTAGTATCCGTCCCGGGACAGGGACGGGGGAAAAACTGTTTTTT. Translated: CASSIRPGTGTGEKLFF.

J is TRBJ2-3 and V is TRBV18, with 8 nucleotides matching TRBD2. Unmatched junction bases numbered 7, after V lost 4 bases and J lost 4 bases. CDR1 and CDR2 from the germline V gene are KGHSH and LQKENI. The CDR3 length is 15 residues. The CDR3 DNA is TGTGCCAGCTCACAAAACGGGAGGGCCGCAGATACGCAGTATTTT. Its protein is CASSQNGRAADTQYF.

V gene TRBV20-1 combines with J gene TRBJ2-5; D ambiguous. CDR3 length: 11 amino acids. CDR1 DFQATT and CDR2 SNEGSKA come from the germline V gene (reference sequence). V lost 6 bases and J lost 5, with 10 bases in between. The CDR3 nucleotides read TGCAGTGCAGAACTATCGGAGACCCAGTACTTC. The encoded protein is CSAELSETQYF.

CDR3 protein: CASSSGGPGELFF. CDR3 DNA: TGTGCCAGCAGCTCGGGGGGCCCCGGGGAGCTGTTTTTT. This chain links TRBV11-3 with TRBJ2-2, with D possibly TRBD2 on 7 matching bases. The V and J ends lost 4 bases and 6 bases respectively, with 9 bases between them. The germline gives CDR1 SGHNT, CDR2 YENEEA. The CDR3 spans 13 residues.

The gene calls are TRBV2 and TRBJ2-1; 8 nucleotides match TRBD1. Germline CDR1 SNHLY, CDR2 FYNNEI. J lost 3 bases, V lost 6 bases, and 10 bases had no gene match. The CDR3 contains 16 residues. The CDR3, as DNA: TGTGCCAGCAGGGCTTCAGGGGGCATGTACTACAATGAGCAGTTCTTC. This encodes CASRASGGMYYNEQFF.

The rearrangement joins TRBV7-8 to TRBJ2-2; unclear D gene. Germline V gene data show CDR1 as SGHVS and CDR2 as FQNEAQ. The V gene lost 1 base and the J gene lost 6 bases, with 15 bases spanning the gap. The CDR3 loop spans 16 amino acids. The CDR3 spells CASSLVQVGIPGELFF. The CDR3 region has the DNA TGTGCCAGCAGCTTAGTTCAGGTTGGAATCCCCGGGGAGCTGTTTTTT.

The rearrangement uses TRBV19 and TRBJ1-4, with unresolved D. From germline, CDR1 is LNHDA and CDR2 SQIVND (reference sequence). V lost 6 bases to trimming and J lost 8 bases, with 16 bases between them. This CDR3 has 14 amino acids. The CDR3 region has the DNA TGTGCCAGTAGATGGAAAGTTGATCAGGAAAAACTGTTTTTT. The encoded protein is CASRWKVDQEKLFF.

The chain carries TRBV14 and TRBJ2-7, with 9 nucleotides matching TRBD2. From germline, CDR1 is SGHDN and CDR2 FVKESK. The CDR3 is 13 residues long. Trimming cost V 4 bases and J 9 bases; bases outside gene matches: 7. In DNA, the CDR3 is TGTGCCAGCAGCCTAACCGGGACTAGCAGGCAGTACTTC. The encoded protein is CASSLTGTSRQYF.

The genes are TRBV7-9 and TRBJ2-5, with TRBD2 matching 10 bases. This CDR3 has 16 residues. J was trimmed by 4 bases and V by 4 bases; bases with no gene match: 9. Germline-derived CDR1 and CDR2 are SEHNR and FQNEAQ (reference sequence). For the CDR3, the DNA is TGTGCCAGCAGCTCCGTAGGGGGGACTAGCGTAGAGACCCAGTACTTC. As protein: CASSSVGGTSVETQYF.

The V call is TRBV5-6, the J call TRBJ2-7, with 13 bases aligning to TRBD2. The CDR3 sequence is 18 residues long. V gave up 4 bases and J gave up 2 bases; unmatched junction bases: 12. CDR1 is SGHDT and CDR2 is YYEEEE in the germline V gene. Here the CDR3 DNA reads TGTGCCAGCAGCCCACGGACTAGCGGGAGTATGGGGACCTACGAGCAGTACTTC. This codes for CASSPRTSGSMGTYEQYF.

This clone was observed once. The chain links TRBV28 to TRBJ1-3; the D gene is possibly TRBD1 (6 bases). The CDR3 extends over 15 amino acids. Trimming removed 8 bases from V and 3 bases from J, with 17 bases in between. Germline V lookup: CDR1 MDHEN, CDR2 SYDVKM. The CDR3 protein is CASFLPGANGNTIYF. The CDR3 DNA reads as TGTGCCAGCTTCCTCCCAGGGGCTAATGGAAACACCATATATTTT.

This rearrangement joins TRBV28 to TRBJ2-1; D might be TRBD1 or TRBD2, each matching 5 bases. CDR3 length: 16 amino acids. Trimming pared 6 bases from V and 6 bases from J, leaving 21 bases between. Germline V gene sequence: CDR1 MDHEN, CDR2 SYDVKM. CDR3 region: CASSPIRNDGTNEQFF. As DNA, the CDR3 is TGTGCCAGCAGCCCAATTCGAAATGACGGGACCAATGAGCAGTTCTTC.

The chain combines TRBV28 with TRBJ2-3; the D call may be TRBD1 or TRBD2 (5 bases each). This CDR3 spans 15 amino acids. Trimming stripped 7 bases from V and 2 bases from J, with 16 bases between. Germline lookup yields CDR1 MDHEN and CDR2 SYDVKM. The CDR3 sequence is CASNPLGGATDTQYF. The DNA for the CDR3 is TGTGCCAGCAACCCCCTTGGGGGAGCCACAGATACGCAGTATTTT.

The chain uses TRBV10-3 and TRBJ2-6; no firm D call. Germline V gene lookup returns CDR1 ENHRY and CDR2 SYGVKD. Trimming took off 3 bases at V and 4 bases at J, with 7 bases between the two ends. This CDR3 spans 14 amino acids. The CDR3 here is CAISDLRGANVLTF. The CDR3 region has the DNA TGTGCCATCAGTGACCTGAGGGGGGCCAACGTCCTGACTTTC.

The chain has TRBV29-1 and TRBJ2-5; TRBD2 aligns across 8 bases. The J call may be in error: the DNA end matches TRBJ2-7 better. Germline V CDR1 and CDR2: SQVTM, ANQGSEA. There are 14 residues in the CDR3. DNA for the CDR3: TGCAGCGTAGTAGCGGGGAGGGCCTCCGGCGAGCAGTACTTC. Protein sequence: CSVVAGRASGEQYF.

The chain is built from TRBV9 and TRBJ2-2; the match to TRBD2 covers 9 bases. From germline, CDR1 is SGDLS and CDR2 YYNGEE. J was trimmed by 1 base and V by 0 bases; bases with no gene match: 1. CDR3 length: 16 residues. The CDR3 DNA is TGTGCCAGCAGCGTAGGACTAGCGGTGAACACCGGGGAGCTGTTTTTT. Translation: CASSVGLAVNTGELFF.

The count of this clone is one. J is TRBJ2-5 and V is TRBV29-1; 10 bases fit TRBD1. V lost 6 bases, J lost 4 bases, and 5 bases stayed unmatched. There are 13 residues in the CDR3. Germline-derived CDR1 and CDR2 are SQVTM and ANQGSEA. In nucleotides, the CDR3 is TGCAGCGTCCCGACAGGGGGCCCAGAGACCCAGTACTTC. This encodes CSVPTGGPETQYF.

The CDR3: CASSRFWSNQPQHF. CDR3 in DNA: TGTGCCAGCAGCAGATTTTGGAGCAATCAGCCCCAGCATTTT. The V call is TRBV27, the J call TRBJ1-5; D ambiguous. The germline gives CDR1 MNHEY, CDR2 SMNVEV (reference sequence). V lost 6 bases, J lost 1 base, and 10 bases lay in between. The CDR3 loop spans 14 amino acids.

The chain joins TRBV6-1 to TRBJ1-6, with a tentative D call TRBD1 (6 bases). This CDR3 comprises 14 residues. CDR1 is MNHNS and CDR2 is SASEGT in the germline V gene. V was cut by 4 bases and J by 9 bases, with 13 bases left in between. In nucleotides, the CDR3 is TGTGCCAGCAGTGTGGGCAGGGGTCCTTCACCCCTCCACTTT. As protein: CASSVGRGPSPLHF.

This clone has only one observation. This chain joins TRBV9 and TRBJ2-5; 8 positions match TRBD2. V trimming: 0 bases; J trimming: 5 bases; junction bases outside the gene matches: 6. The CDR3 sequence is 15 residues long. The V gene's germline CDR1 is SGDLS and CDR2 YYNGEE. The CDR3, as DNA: TGTGCCAGCAGCGTAGAGGCGGGAGGCATTGAGACCCAGTACTTC. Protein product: CASSVEAGGIETQYF.

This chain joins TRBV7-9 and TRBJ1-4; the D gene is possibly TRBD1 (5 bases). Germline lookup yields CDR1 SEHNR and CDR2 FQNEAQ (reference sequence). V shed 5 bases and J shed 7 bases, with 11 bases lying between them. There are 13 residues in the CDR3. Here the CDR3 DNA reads TGTGCCAGCAGCCGGGGCCGAGGTGAAAAACTGTTTTTT. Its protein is CASSRGRGEKLFF.